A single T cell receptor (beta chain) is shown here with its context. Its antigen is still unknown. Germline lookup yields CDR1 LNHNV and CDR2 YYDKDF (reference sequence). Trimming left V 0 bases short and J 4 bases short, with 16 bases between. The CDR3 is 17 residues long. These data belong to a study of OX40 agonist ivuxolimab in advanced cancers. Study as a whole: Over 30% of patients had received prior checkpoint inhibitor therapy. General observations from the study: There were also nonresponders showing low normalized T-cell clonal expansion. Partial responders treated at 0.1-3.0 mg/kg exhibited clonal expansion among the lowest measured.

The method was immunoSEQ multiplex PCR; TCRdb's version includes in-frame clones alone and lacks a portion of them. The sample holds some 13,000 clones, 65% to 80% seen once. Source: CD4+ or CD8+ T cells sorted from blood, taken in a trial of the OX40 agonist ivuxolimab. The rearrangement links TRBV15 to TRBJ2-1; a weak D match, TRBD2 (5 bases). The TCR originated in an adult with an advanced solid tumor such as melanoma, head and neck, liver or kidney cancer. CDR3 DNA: TGTGCCACCAGCAGAGATCGAAGCGGATCACCTTACAATGAGCAGTTCTTC. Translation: CATSRDRSGSPYNEQFF. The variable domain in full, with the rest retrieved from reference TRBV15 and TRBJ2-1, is DAMVIQNPRYQVTQFGKPVTLSCSQTLNHNVMYWYQQKSSQAPKLLFHYYDKDFNNEADTPDNFQSRRPNTSFCFLDIRSPGLGDTAMYLCATSRDRSGSPYNEQFFGPGTRLTVL.